This is a list of T cell receptor beta chains from one sample in a study of T cell responses to AZD1222 COVID-19 vaccine. Using immunoSEQ multiplex PCR, the repertoire was profiled, and TCRdb retains in-frame clones only, with some absent. The sample carries tens of thousands of clones, around four fifths recorded once. The source material was peripheral blood, sampled on day 0 of AZD1222 vaccination. The receptor set was obtained from an adult in good health. The CDR3 runs from the conserved cysteine through the conserved F or W. A D gene is named only where the DNA matches it firmly. Clone size is shown for a subset of rows, as once, few, many or a class of expanded clone.

V	D	size	J	length	DNA	CDR3
TRBV30	TRBD1	NA	TRBJ2-2	14	TGTGCCTGGTTGGGGACAGCGAACACCGGGGAGCTGTTTTTT	CAWLGTANTGELFF
TRBV30	NA	many	TRBJ1-6	14	TGTGCCTGGAGTGTGGCAGGTCGGGGTTCACCCCTCCACTTT	CAWSVAGRGSPLHF
TRBV5-6	TRBD2	NA	TRBJ2-7	17	TGTGCCAGCAGCCTACGAGATCCCGGGACTAGACCATACGAGCAGTACTTC	CASSLRDPGTRPYEQYF
TRBV25-1	NA	few	TRBJ2-5	13	TGTGCCAGCAGTGACTACCACCAAGAGACCCAGTACTTC	CASSDYHQETQYF
TRBV4-1	NA	NA	TRBJ2-5	16	TGCGCCAGCAGCCAACCCTCAGGGGGGAGACAAGAGACCCAGTACTTC	CASSQPSGGRQETQYF
TRBV3-1/TRBV3-2	TRBD1	few	TRBJ1-1	15	TGTGCCAGCAGCCAGTCCGACAGGGGATACACTGAAGCTTTCTTT	CASSQSDRGYTEAFF
TRBV5-1	NA	NA	TRBJ2-1	14	TGCGCCAGCAGCTTGAGGGAGGGGGGCAATGAGCAGTTCTTC	CASSLREGGNEQFF
TRBV27	NA	NA	TRBJ2-3	13	TGTGCCAGCAGTATACAGAGGCCAGATACGCAGTATTTT	CASSIQRPDTQYF
TRBV24-1	NA	NA	TRBJ2-3	13	TGTGCCACCAGTGATGTGACTACAGATACGCAGTATTTT	CATSDVTTDTQYF
TRBV27	NA	NA	TRBJ2-1	12	TGTGCCAGCAGCCCGGCTGGGTATGAGCAGTTCTTC	CASSPAGYEQFF
TRBV18	NA	NA	TRBJ1-2	13	TGTGCCAGCTCACCCGACAGTAACTATGGCTACACCTTC	CASSPDSNYGYTF
TRBV6-5	NA	NA	TRBJ1-4	14	TGTGCCAGCAGCTCTCAGGCGCCTAATGAAAAACTGTTTTTT	CASSSQAPNEKLFF
TRBV10-1	NA	NA	TRBJ1-5	13	TGCGCCAGCAGTGAGACTAGTGAGCAGCCCCAGCATTTT	CASSETSEQPQHF
TRBV5-6	NA	NA	TRBJ1-5	17	TGTGCCAGCAGCTTGGCCAAGGGGGGCTATAGCAATCAGCCCCAGCATTTT	CASSLAKGGYSNQPQHF
TRBV12-3/TRBV12-4	TRBD1	few	TRBJ2-7	12	TGTGCCAGCAGGGACAGGGGGTACGAGCAGTACTTC	CASRDRGYEQYF
TRBV9	NA	few	TRBJ2-3	13	TGTGCCAGCAGCCGGGCCGCGGAGGATACGCAGTATTTT	CASSRAAEDTQYF
TRBV30	NA	few	TRBJ1-1	12	TGTGCCTGGAGTTCCCCCGGAAGGGAAGCTTTCTTT	CAWSSPGREAFF
TRBV7-9	TRBD2	NA	TRBJ2-5	16	TGTGCCAGCAGCGCCGGGAGGGACTCCCGATGGGAGACCCAGTACTTC	CASSAGRDSRWETQYF
TRBV11-2	TRBD1	NA	TRBJ2-1	15	TGTGCCAGCAGCCTTCGACAGGGCCGGGGAGATGAGCAGTTCTTC	CASSLRQGRGDEQFF
TRBV6-5	TRBD2	NA	TRBJ2-7	15	TGTGCCATCTCCCCGGGCGGGACTAGCTACTACGAGCAGTACTTC	CAISPGGTSYYEQYF